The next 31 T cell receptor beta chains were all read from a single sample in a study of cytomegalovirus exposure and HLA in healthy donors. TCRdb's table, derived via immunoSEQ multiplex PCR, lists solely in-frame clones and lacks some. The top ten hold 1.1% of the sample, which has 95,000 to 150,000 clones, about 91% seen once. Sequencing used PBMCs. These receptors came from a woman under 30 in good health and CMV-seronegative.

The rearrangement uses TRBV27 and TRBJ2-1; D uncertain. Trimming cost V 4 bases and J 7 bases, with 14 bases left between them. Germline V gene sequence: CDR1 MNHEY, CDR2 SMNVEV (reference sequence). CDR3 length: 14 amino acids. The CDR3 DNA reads TGTGCCAGCAGTTACCTTCGACTTGATAATGAGCAGTTCTTC. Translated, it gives CASSYLRLDNEQFF.

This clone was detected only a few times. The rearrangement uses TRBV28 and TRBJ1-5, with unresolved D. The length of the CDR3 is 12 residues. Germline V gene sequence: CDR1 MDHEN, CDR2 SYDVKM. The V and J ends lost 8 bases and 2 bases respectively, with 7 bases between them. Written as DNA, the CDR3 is TGTGCCAGCTTTTCTGGCAATCAGCCCCAGCATTTT. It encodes CASFSGNQPQHF.

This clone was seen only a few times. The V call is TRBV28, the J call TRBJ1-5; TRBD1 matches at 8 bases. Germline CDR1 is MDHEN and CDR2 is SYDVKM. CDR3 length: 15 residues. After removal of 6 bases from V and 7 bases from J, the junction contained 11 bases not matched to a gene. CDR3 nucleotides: TGTGCCAGCAGCCCTCTGGACAGGGCAGGACAGCCCCAGCATTTT. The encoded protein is CASSPLDRAGQPQHF.

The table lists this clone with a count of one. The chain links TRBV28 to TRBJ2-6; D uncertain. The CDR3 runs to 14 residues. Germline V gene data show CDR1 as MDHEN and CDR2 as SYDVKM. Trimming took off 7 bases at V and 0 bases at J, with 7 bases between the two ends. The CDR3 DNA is TGTGCCAGCACAGGCGTCTCTGGGGCCAACGTCCTGACTTTC. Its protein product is CASTGVSGANVLTF.

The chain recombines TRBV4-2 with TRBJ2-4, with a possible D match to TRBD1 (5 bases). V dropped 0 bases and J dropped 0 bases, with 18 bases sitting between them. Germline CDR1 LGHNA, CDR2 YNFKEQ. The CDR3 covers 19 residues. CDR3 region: CASSQDRMARERAKNIQYF. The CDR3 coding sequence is TGTGCCAGCAGCCAAGATCGGATGGCCAGGGAAAGAGCCAAAAACATTCAGTACTTC.

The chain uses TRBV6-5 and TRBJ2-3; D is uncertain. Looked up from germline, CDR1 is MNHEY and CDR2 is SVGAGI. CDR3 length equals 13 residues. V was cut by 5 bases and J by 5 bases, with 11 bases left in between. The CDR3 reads CASSRPRQDTQYF. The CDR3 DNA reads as TGTGCCAGCAGTCGCCCGCGACAAGATACGCAGTATTTT.

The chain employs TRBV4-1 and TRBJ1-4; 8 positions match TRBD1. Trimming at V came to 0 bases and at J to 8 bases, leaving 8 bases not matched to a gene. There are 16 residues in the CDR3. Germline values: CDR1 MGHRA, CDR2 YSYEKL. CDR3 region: CASSQDPQGAEEKLFF. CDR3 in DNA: TGCGCCAGCAGCCAAGATCCCCAGGGGGCCGAAGAAAAACTGTTTTTT.

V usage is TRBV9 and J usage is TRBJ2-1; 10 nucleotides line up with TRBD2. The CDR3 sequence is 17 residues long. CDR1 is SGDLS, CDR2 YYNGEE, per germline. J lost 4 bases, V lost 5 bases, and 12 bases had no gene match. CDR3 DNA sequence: TGTGCCAGCAGTCCCGACTTCGGACTAGCGGTTTACAATGAGCAGTTCTTC. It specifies CASSPDFGLAVYNEQFF.

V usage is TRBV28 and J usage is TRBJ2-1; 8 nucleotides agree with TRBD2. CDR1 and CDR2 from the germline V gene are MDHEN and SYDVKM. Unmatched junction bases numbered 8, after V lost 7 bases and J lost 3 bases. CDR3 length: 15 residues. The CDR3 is CASIAGGGLYNEQFF. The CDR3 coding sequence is TGTGCCAGCATCGCCGGGGGGGGACTCTACAATGAGCAGTTCTTC.

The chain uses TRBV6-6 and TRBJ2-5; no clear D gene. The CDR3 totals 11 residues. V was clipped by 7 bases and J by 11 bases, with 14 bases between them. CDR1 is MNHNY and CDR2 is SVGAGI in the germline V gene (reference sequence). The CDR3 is CASKKREKQYF. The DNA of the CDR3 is TGTGCCAGCAAGAAACGAGAGAAGCAGTACTTC.

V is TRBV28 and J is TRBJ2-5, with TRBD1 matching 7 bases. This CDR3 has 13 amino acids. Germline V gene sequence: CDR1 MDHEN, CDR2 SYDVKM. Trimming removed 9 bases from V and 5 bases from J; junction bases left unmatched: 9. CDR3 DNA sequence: TGTGCCAGTCGACAGGGTGCATGGGAGACCCAGTACTTC. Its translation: CASRQGAWETQYF.

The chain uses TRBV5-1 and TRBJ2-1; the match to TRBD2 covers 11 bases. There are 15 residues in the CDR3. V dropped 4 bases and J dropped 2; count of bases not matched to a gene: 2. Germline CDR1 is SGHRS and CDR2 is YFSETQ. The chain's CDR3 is CASSVTSGTYNEQFF. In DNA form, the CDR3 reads TGCGCCAGCAGCGTGACTAGCGGGACCTACAATGAGCAGTTCTTC. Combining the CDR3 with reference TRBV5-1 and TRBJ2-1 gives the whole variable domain KAGVTQTPRYLIKTRGQQVTLSCSPISGHRSVSWYQQTPGQGLQFLFEYFSETQRNKGNFPGRFSGRQFSNSRSEMNVSTLELGDSALYLCASSVTSGTYNEQFFGPGTRLTVL.

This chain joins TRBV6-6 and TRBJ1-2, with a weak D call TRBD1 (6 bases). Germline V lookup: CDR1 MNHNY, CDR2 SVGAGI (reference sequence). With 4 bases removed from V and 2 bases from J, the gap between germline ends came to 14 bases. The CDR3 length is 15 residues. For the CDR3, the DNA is TGTGCCAGCAGTTCCCTCCAGGACAGCAACTATGGCTACACCTTC. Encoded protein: CASSSLQDSNYGYTF.

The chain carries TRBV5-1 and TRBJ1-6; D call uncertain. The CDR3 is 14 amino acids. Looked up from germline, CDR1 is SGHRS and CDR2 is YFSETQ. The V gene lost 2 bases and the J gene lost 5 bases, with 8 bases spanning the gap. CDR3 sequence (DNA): TGCGCCAGCAGCTTCCAGGCGAATAATTCACCCCTCCACTTT. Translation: CASSFQANNSPLHF.

The DNA for the CDR3 is TGTGCCAGCAGTTTGGGACTAGCGGGAGCCGGAGATACGCAGTATTTT. Translating it yields CASSLGLAGAGDTQYF. The chain is built from TRBV28 and TRBJ2-3, with TRBD2 matching 14 bases. CDR3 length: 16 residues. V was pared by 3 bases and J by 5 bases, with 4 bases of the junction left unmatched. Germline-derived CDR1 and CDR2 are MDHEN and SYDVKM.

CDR3 bases: TGTGCCAGCAGGAAGGGGACAGGATCCTACGAGCAGTACGTC. Its translation: CASRKGTGSYEQYV. This chain uses TRBV6-1 with TRBJ2-7; TRBD1 aligns across 8 bases. This CDR3 comprises 14 residues. V shed 6 bases and J 1 base; nucleotides not matched to a gene: 5. CDR1 and CDR2 from the germline V gene are MNHNS and SASEGT.

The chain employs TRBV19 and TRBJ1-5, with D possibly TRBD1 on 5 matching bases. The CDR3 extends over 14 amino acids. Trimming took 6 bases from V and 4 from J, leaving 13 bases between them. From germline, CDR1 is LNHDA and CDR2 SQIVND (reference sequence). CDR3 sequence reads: CASSAPQGNQPQHF. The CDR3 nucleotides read TGTGCCAGTAGCGCCCCTCAGGGAAATCAGCCCCAGCATTTT.

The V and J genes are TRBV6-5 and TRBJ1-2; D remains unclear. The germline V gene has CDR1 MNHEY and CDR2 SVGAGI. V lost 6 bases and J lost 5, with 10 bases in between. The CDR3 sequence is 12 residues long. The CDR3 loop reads CASSPFSYGYTF. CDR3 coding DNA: TGTGCCAGCAGCCCGTTCTCGTATGGCTACACCTTC.

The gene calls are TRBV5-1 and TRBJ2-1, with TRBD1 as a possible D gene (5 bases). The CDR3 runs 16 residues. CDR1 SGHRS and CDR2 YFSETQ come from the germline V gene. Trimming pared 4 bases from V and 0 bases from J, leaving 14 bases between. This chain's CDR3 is CASSPDSASSYNEQFF. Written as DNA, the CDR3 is TGCGCCAGCAGCCCCGACAGCGCGAGCTCCTACAATGAGCAGTTCTTC.

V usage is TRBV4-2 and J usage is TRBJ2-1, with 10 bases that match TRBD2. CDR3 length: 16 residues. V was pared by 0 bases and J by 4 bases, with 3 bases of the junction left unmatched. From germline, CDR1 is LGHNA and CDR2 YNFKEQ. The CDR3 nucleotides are TGTGCCAGCAGCCAAGACCGAGCGGGAGGGTACAATGAGCAGTTCTTC. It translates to CASSQDRAGGYNEQFF.

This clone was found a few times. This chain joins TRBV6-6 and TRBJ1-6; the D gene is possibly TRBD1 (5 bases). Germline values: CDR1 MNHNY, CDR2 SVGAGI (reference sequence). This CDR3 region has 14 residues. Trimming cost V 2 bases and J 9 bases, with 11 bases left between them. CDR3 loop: CASSYPGEGSPLHF. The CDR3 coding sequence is TGTGCCAGCAGTTACCCGGGGGAGGGTTCACCCCTCCACTTT.

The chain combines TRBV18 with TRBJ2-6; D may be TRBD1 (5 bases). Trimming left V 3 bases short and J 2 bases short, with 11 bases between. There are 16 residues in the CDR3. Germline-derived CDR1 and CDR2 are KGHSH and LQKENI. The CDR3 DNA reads TGTGCCAGCTCACCCCCGGGCAGGGCTGGGGCCAACGTCCTGACTTTC. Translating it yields CASSPPGRAGANVLTF.

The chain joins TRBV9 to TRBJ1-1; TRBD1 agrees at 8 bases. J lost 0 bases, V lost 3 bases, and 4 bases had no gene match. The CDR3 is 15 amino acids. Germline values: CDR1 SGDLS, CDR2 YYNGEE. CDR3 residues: CASSGDRGLNTEAFF. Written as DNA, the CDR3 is TGTGCCAGCAGCGGCGACAGGGGATTGAACACTGAAGCTTTCTTT. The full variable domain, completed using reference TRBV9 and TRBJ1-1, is DSGVTQTPKHLITATGQRVTLRCSPRSGDLSVYWYQQSLDQGLQFLIQYYNGEERAKGNILERFSAQQFPDLHSELNLSSLELGDSALYFCASSGDRGLNTEAFFGQGTRLTVV.

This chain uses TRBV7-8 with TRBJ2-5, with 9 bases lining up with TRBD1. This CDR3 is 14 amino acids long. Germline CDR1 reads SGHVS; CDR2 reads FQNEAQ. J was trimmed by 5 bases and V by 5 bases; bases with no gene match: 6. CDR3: CASSVTGGMETQYF. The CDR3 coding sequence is TGTGCCAGCAGCGTCACAGGGGGCATGGAGACCCAGTACTTC.

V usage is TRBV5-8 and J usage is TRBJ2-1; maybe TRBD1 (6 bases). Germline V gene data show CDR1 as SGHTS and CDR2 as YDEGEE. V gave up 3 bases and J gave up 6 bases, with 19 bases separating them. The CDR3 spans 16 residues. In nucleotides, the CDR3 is TGTGCCAGCAGCTACATGTGGGGGCGTGGGGGCAATGAGCAGTTCTTC. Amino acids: CASSYMWGRGGNEQFF.

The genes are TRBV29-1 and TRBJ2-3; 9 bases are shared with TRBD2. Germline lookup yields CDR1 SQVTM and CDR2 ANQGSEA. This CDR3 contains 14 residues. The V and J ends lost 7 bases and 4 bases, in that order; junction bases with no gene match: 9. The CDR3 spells CSGRAGGPSDTQYF. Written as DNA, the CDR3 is TGCAGCGGAAGGGCGGGAGGGCCCTCAGATACGCAGTATTTT.

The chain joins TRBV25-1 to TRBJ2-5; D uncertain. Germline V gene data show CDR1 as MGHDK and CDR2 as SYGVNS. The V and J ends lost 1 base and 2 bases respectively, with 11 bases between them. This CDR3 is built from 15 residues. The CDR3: CASSEFRRAQETQYF. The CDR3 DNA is TGTGCCAGCAGTGAATTTCGCAGAGCGCAAGAGACCCAGTACTTC.

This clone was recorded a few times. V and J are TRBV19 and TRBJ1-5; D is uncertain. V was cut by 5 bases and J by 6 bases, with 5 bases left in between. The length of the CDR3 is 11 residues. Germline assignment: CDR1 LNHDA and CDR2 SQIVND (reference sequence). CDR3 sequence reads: CASSSGQPQHF. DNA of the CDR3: TGTGCCAGTAGTTCGGGTCAGCCCCAGCATTTT.

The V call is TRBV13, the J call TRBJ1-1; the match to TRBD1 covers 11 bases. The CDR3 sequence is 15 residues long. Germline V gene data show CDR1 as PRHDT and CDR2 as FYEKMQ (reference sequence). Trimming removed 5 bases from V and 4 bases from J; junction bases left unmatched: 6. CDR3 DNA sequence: TGTGCCAGCAGCAACCTAGGACAGGGGGCCACTGAAGCTTTCTTT. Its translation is CASSNLGQGATEAFF.

CDR3 sequence: CASSLEAYQYNEQFF. As DNA, the CDR3 is TGTGCCAGCAGCTTAGAGGCTTATCAATACAATGAGCAGTTCTTC. The chain is built from TRBV5-4 and TRBJ2-1; unclear D gene. Germline CDR1 is SGHNT and CDR2 is YYREEE (reference sequence). Between the trimmed V and J ends, which lost 2 bases and 4 bases, there was a span of 13 bases. This CDR3 region has 15 residues. The full variable domain, rest sourced from reference TRBV5-4 and TRBJ2-1, is ETGVTQSPTHLIKTRGQQVTLRCSSQSGHNTVSWYQQALGQGPQFIFQYYREEENGRGNFPPRFSGLQFPNYSSELNVNALELDDSALYLCASSLEAYQYNEQFFGPGTRLTVL.

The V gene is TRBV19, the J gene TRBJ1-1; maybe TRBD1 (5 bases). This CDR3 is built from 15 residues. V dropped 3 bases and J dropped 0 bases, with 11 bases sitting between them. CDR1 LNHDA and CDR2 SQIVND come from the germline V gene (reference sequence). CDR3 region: CASSIPGGMNTEAFF. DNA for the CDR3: TGTGCCAGTAGTATCCCCGGGGGGATGAACACTGAAGCTTTCTTT.